This T cell receptor beta chain was captured by sequencing in a study of OX40 agonist ivuxolimab in advanced cancers. The germline gives CDR1 MNHEY, CDR2 SVGAGI. The CDR3 extends over 15 amino acids. Trimming removed 6 bases at V and 2 bases at J, with 15 bases between. Produced via immunoSEQ multiplex PCR; TCRdb's table is partial and in-frame only. Of about 75,000 clones listed, over 85% were seen once; the top ten hold roughly 0.37%. Specimen: CD4+ or CD8+ T cells sorted from blood, collected in a trial of the OX40 agonist ivuxolimab. This sequence joins TRBV6-5 and TRBJ2-3; TRBD1 is a possible D gene (5 bases). The receptor's source is an adult with an advanced solid tumor such as melanoma, head and neck, liver or kidney cancer. Written as DNA, the CDR3 is TGTGCCAGCAGAGACAGTCCCACGGCCACAGATACGCAGTATTTT. It encodes CASRDSPTATDTQYF.